This T cell receptor beta chain was sequenced during a study of T-cell memory formation after mild COVID-19. Study-wide findings and caveats: CD8+ contracting clones occupied EMRA, while CD4+ ones occupied mainly CM and EM.

This CDR3 spans 12 amino acids. Germline V gene lookup returns CDR1 SGHTA and CDR2 FQGNSA. Deletions cut 5 bases from V and 4 bases from J, with 7 bases between. In its sample, this clonotype was seen many times. Its specificity is not known. Via MiXCR, TCRdb re-called the 5' RACE reads, giving one row per CDR3 protein. The sample shows roughly 280,000 distinct CDR3 sequences, over 7% of them seen only once. Material: PBMCs or a T cell subset sorted from them (not recorded which). This rearrangement joins TRBV7-2 to TRBJ2-3; D uncertain. This clonotype was sampled from a man between 18 and 35 years old who had mild COVID-19 (a few samples of this study predate the infection). Cell type and time point are not known. The CDR3 coding sequence is TGTGCCAGCAGCCCCCCCGCAGATACGCAGTATTTT. Translation gives CASSPPADTQYF.